This paragraph reports one TCR beta chain. Per the study methods: Amplification of reference gene primers provided the estimated nucleated cell counts. Sequencing used immunoSEQ multiplex PCR; TCRdb keeps in-frame clones, though not all of them. That table furnishes V, J and clone size, whereas the DNA furnished D and trimming. The sample gives over 200,000 clones, roughly 90% of which show up once; approximately 4% is in the top ten. The sample originates from a study of blood T cell repertoires in COVID-19. Background on the study: Both acute and convalescent COVID-19 samples were obtained from the United States, Italy and Spain. PBMCs, B-cell-depleted T cells, or T cells provided the cDNA or gDNA that made up the material.

The V gene lost 0 bases and the J gene lost 5 bases, with 13 bases spanning the gap. The CDR3 extends over 16 amino acids. Germline V gene data show CDR1 as MNHEY and CDR2 as SMNVEV (reference sequence). This TCR was sampled from a man between 60 and 75 years old who had recovered from COVID-19. The chain uses TRBV27 and TRBJ2-2; D is perhaps TRBD1 (7 bases). The sample was peripheral blood. Here the CDR3 DNA reads TGTGCCAGCAGTTTATCCGCACAGGGGAGGACCGGGGAGCTGTTTTTT. Encoded protein: CASSLSAQGRTGELFF.